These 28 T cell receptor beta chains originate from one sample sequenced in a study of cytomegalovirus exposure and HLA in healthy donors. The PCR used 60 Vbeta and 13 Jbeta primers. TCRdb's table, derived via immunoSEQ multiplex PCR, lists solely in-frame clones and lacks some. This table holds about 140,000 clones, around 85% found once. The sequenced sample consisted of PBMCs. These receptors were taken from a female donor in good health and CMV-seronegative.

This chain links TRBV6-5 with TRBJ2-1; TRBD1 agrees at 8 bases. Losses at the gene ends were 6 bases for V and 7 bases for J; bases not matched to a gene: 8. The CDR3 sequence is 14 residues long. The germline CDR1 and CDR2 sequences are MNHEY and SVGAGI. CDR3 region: CASSPDRGSNEQFF. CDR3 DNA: TGTGCCAGCAGCCCCGACAGGGGTAGTAATGAGCAGTTCTTC.

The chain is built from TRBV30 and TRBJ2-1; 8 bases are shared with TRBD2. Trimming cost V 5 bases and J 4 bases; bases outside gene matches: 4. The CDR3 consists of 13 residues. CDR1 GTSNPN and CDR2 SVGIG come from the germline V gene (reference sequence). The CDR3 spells CAWDSGTYNEQFF. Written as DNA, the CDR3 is TGTGCCTGGGATAGCGGGACTTACAATGAGCAGTTCTTC.

The CDR3, as DNA: TGTGCCAGCAGCCTCACCCCCCGAGACTATGGCTACACCTTC. Translation gives CASSLTPRDYGYTF. This sequence joins TRBV5-6 and TRBJ1-2; no clear D gene. From germline, CDR1 is SGHDT and CDR2 YYEEEE. Trimming took 4 bases from V and 3 from J, leaving 13 bases between them. There are 14 residues in the CDR3.

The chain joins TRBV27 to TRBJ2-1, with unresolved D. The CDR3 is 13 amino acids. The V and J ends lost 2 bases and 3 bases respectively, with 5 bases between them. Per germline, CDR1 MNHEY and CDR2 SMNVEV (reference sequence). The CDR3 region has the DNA TGTGCCAGCAGTTTAATCCTCTACAATGAGCAGTTCTTC. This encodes CASSLILYNEQFF.

CDR3 bases: TGCGCCAGCAGCCAAGATAGGACAGGGGCAGATACGCAGTATTTT. Translating gives CASSQDRTGADTQYF. The chain combines TRBV4-1 with TRBJ2-3, with 9 bases fitting TRBD1. CDR1 MGHRA and CDR2 YSYEKL come from the germline V gene. This CDR3 has 15 amino acids. V was pared by 0 bases and J by 4 bases, with 2 bases of the junction left unmatched.

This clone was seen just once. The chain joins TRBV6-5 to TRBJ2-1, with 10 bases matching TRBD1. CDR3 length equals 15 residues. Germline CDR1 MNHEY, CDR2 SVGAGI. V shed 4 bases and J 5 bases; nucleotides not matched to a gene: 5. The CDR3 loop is CASSSDRGPNNEQFF. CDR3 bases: TGTGCCAGCAGTTCAGACAGGGGGCCAAACAATGAGCAGTTCTTC.

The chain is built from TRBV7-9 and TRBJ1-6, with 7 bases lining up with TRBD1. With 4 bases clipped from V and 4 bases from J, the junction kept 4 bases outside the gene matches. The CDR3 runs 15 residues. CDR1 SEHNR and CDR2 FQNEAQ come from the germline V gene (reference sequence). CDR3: CASSSTQGYNSPLHF. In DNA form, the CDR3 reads TGTGCCAGCAGCTCAACACAGGGGTATAATTCACCCCTCCACTTT.

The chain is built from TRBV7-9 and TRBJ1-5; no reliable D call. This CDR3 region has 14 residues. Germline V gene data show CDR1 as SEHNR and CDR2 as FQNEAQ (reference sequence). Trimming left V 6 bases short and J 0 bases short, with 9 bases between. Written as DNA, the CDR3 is TGTGCCAGCAGTCCTACCCTTAGCAATCAGCCCCAGCATTTT. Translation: CASSPTLSNQPQHF.

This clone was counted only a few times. The DNA of the CDR3 is TGTGCCAGCAGTCGGGACTTGTTCCGCAATGAGCAGTTCTTC. Protein product: CASSRDLFRNEQFF. The rearrangement joins TRBV28 to TRBJ2-1, with a weak D call TRBD2 (6 bases). The CDR3 is 14 residues long. Germline values: CDR1 MDHEN, CDR2 SYDVKM. Trimming pared 5 bases from V and 6 bases from J, leaving 14 bases between.

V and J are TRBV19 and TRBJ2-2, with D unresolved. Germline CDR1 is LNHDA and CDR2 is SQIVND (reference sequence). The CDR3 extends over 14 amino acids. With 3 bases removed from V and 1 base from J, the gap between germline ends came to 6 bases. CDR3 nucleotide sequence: TGTGCCAGTAGTATGACATTGAACACCGGGGAGCTGTTTTTT. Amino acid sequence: CASSMTLNTGELFF. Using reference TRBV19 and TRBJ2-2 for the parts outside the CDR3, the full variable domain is DGGITQSPKYLFRKEGQNVTLSCEQNLNHDAMYWYRQDPGQGLRLIYYSQIVNDFQKGDIAEGYSVSREKKESFPLTVTSAQKNPTAFYLCASSMTLNTGELFFGEGSRLTVL.

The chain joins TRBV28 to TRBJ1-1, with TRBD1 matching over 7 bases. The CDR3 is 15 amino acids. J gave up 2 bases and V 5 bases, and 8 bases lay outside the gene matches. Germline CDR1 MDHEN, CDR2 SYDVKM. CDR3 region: CASSTDRASNTEAFF. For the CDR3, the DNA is TGTGCCAGCAGTACAGACAGGGCTTCAAACACTGAAGCTTTCTTT.

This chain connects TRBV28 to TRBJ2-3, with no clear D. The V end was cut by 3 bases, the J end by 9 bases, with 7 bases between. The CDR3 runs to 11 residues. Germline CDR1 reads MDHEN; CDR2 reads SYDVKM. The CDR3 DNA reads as TGTGCCAGCAGTTTGGCTGGCACGCAGTATTTT. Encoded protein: CASSLAGTQYF.

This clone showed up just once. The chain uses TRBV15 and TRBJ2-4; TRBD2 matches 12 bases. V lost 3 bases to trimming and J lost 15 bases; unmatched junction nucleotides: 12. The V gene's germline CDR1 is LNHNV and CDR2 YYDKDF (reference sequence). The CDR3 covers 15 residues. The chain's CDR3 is CATSSTGTSGSVGYF. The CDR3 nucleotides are TGTGCCACCAGCAGTACCGGGACTAGCGGGTCGGTAGGGTACTTC.

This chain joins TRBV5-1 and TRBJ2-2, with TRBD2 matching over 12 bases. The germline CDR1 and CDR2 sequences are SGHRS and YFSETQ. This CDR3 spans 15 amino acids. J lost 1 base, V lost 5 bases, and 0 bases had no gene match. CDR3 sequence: CASRLAGGNTGELFF. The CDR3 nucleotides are TGCGCCAGCAGACTAGCGGGAGGGAACACCGGGGAGCTGTTTTTT.

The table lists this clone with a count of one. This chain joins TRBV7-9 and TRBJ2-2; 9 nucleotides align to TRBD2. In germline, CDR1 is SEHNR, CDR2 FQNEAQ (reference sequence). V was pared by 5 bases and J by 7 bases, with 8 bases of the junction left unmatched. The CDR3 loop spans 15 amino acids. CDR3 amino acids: CASSLSGSSIGELFF. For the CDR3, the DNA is TGTGCCAGCAGCCTTAGCGGGAGCTCTATCGGGGAGCTGTTTTTT. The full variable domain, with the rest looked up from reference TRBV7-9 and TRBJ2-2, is DTGVSQNPRHKITKRGQNVTFRCDPISEHNRLYWYRQTLGQGPEFLTYFQNEAQLEKSRLLSDRFSAERPKGSFSTLEIQRTEQGDSAMYLCASSLSGSSIGELFFGEGSRLTVL.

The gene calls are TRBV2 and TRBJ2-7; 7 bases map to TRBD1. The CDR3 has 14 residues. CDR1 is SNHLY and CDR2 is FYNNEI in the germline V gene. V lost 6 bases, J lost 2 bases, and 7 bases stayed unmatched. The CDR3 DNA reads TGTGCCAGCAGCCTTCCTACAGGGGCCTACGAGCAGTACTTC. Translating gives CASSLPTGAYEQYF.

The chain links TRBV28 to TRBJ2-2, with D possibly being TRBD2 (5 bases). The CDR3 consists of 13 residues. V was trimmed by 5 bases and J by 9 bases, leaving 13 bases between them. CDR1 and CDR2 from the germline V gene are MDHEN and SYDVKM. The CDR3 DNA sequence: TGTGCCAGCAGTGGATGGAGAGGGAGGGAGCTGTTTTTT. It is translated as CASSGWRGRELFF. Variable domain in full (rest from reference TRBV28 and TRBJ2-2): DVKVTQSSRYLVKRTGEKVFLECVQDMDHENMFWYRQDPGLGLRLIYFSYDVKMKEKGDIPEGYSVSREKKERFSLILESASTNQTSMYLCASSGWRGRELFFGEGSRLTVL.

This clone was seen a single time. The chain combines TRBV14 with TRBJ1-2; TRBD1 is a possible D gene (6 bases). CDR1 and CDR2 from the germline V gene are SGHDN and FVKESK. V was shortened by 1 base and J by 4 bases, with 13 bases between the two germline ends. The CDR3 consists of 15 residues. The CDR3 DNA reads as TGTGCCAGCAGCCAAGGTGACAGGCCCGTCTATGGCTACACCTTC. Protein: CASSQGDRPVYGYTF.

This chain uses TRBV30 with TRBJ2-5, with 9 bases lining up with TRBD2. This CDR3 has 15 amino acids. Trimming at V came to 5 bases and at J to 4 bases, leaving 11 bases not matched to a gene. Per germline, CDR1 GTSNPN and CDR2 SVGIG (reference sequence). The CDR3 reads CAWGTGLAGGETQYF. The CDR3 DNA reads TGTGCCTGGGGAACGGGACTAGCCGGAGGAGAGACCCAGTACTTC.

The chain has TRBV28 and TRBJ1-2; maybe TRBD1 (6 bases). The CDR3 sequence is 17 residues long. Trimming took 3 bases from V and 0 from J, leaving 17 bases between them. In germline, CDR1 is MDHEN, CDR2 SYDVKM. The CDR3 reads CASSFLSLTGPNYGYTF. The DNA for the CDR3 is TGTGCCAGCAGTTTTCTTTCTCTGACAGGCCCTAACTATGGCTACACCTTC.

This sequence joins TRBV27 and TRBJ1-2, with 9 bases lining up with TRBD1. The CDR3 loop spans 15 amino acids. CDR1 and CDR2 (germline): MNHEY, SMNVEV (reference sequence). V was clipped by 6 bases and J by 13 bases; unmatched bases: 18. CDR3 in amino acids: CASSPMATRTGDRTF. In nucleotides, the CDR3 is TGTGCCAGCAGCCCTATGGCCACCCGGACAGGGGATCGCACCTTC.

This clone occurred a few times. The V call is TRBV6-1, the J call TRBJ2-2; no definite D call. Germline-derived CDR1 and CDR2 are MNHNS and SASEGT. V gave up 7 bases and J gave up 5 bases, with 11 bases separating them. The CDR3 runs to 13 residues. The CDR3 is CASKELGTGELFF. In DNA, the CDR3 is TGTGCCAGCAAGGAGCTGGGTACCGGGGAGCTGTTTTTT.

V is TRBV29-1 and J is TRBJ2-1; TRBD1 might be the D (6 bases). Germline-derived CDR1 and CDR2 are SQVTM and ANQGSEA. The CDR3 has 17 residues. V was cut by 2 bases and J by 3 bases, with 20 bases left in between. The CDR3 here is CSVEPTQGTPIYNEQFF. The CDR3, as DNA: TGCAGCGTTGAACCAACGCAGGGGACACCCATCTACAATGAGCAGTTCTTC.

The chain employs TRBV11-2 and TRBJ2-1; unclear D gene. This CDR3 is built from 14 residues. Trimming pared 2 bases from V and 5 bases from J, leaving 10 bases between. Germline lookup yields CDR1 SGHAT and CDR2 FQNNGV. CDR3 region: CASSLLQSHNEQFF. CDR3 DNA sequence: TGTGCCAGCAGCTTACTCCAGTCCCACAATGAGCAGTTCTTC.

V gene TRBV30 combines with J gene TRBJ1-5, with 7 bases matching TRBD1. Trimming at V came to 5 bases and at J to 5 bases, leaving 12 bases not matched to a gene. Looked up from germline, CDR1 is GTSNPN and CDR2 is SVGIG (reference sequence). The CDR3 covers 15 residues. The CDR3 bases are TGTGCCTGGGGCTTACCGGGACAGCTAGATCAGCCCCAGCATTTT. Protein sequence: CAWGLPGQLDQPQHF. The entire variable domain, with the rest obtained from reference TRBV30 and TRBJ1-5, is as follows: SQTIHQWPATLVQPVGSPLSLECTVEGTSNPNLYWYRQAAGRGLQLLFYSVGIGQISSEVPQNLSASRPQDRQFILSSKKLLLSDSGFYLCAWGLPGQLDQPQHFGDGTRLSIL.

CDR3 in amino acids: CATRGDNLYQPQHF. In DNA, the CDR3 is TGTGCCACCAGGGGGGACAACCTTTATCAGCCCCAGCATTTT. The chain couples TRBV15 to TRBJ1-5, with D tentatively TRBD1 (6 bases). Trimming cost V 6 bases and J 5 bases, with 14 bases left between them. The CDR3 length is 14 residues. Germline lookup yields CDR1 LNHNV and CDR2 YYDKDF (reference sequence). The variable domain in full, with the rest retrieved from reference TRBV15 and TRBJ1-5, is DAMVIQNPRYQVTQFGKPVTLSCSQTLNHNVMYWYQQKSSQAPKLLFHYYDKDFNNEADTPDNFQSRRPNTSFCFLDIRSPGLGDTAMYLCATRGDNLYQPQHFGDGTRLSIL.

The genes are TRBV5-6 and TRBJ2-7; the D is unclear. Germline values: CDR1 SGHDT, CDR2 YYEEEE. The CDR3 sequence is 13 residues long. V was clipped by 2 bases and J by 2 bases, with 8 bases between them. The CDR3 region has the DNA TGTGCCAGCAGCTTAAGCCTAGCCTACGAGCAGTACTTC. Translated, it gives CASSLSLAYEQYF.

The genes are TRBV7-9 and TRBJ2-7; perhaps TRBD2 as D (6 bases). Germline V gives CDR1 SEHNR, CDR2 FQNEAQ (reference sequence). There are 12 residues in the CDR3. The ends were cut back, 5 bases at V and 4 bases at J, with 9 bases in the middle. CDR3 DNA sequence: TGTGCCAGCAGCCCGGAGGGATACGAGCAGTACTTC. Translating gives CASSPEGYEQYF.